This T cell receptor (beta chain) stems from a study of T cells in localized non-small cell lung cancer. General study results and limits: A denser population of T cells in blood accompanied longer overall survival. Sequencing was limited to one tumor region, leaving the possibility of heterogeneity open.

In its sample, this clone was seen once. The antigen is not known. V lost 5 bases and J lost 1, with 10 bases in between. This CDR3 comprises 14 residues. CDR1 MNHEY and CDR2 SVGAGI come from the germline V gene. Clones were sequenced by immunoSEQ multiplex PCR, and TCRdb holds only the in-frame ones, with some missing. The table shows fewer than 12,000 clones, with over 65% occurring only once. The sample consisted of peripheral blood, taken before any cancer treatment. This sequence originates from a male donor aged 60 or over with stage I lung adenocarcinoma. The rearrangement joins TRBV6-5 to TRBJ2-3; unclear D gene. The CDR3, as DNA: TGTGCCAGCAGTCCCCTCGGGCGCACAGATACGCAGTATTTT. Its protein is CASSPLGRTDTQYF.